This record looks at one TCR beta chain sequence and its context. The antigen remains undetermined. The sample belongs to a study of human T cells and chemical hapten exposure. Time point reported: patch test 1, 2 weeks after DPC sensitization. Treatment defined: therapeutic diphenylcyclopropenone sensitization with weekly scalp DPC. During construction of the library, unique molecular identifiers were attached to individual cDNA molecules for quantitative, reproducible TCR counting. Each CDR3 protein is one row after TCRdb ran MiXCR on the RACE reads. This table holds 74,000 or so distinct CDR3 sequences, 10% found once. This CDR3 contains 15 residues. Trimming removed 1 base from V and 0 bases from J; junction bases left unmatched: 2. Germline V lookup: CDR1 SGHAT, CDR2 FQNNGV. The study, taken as a whole, reports: Correlating positively with patch test score were the PT1 expanded TCR counts.

The chain recombines TRBV11-2 with TRBJ2-7; 8 positions match TRBD1. This TCR derives from a woman aged 45-65 years with alopecia areata. Some clones in this sample may be carry-over from other donors' samples. The specimen was whole blood, collected in connection with sensitization to the hapten diphenylcyclopropenone (DPC). The CDR3 bases are TGTGCCAGCAGCTTAGGGACAGGGATCTCCTACGAGCAGTACTTC. It yields the protein CASSLGTGISYEQYF.